This T cell receptor beta chain was identified in a study of OX40 agonist ivuxolimab in advanced cancers. Study information: Anti-PD-1, anti-PD-L1 or anti-CTLA-4 therapy given earlier was allowed, and 30% to 45% had some.

TCRdb's table, derived via immunoSEQ multiplex PCR, lists solely in-frame clones and lacks some. The table includes about 67,000 clones, about 88% detected once. The CDR3 spans 19 residues. The origin of this receptor is an adult with an advanced solid tumor such as melanoma, head and neck, liver or kidney cancer. The sample was CD4+ or CD8+ T cells sorted from blood, taken in a trial of the OX40 agonist ivuxolimab. This chain links TRBV21-1 with TRBJ1-5. TRBV21-1 has pseudogene status. The CDR3 sequence is CASSKQRGTPVYSNQPQHF. The CDR3 DNA reads TGTGCCAGCAGCAAACAGAGAGGGACGCCTGTTTATAGCAATCAGCCCCAGCATTTT.